What follows are 8 T cell receptor beta chains derived from one specimen sequenced in a study of T cells in Graves' hyperthyroidism and ophthalmopathy. Amplification targeted TCR beta CDR3 regions from RNA transcripts. First-round RT-PCR with HTBI primers amplified the TCR CDR3 region. Each CDR3 protein is one row after TCRdb ran MiXCR on the multiplex PCR reads. The table includes 600,000 or so distinct CDR3 sequences, about 14% detected once. The sample consisted of blood. All receptors come from a woman between 18 and 29 years old with Graves' ophthalmopathy.

The table lists this clonotype with many counts. The chain uses TRBV12-3 or TRBV12-4 and TRBJ2-1, with TRBD2 matching over 11 bases. This CDR3 has 15 residues. V lost 6 bases and J lost 7; bases outside the gene matches: 8. CDR3 protein: CASRVLAGGKNEQFF. CDR3 nucleotide sequence: TGTGCCAGCAGAGTTCTAGCGGGAGGCAAGAATGAGCAGTTCTTC.

This clonotype was counted many times. This chain joins TRBV7-9 and TRBJ2-1; D may be TRBD1 (6 bases). Trimming shortened V by 3 bases and J by 1 base, and 10 bases separated the two germline ends. CDR3 size: 15 residues. Germline CDR1 and CDR2: SEHNR and FQNEAQ (reference sequence). The CDR3 sequence is CASSFRGTSYNEQFF. The CDR3 region has the DNA TGTGCCAGCAGCTTCAGGGGCACGTCCTACAATGAGCAGTTCTTC.

The chain recombines TRBV20-1 with TRBJ2-1; TRBD2 agrees at 12 bases. With V trimmed by 0 bases and J by 9 bases, 12 bases remained unmatched. The CDR3 is 17 residues long. The germline V gene has CDR1 DFQATT and CDR2 SNEGSKA (reference sequence). CDR3 protein: CSARDHSPSGRAGEQFF. The CDR3 nucleotides read TGCAGTGCTAGAGATCACAGCCCTAGCGGGAGGGCCGGTGAGCAGTTCTTC.

This clonotype was found many times. The V gene is TRBV11-2, the J gene TRBJ2-5; the match to TRBD2 covers 12 bases. CDR3 length: 20 amino acids. CDR1 SGHAT and CDR2 FQNNGV come from the germline V gene. V gave up 1 base and J gave up 7 bases; unmatched junction bases: 19. As DNA, the CDR3 is TGTGCCAGCAGCTTAGGAGGGGTCTGGACTAGCGGGATCCTCCCAGGGACCCAGTACTTC. Residues: CASSLGGVWTSGILPGTQYF.

This clonotype has ten or more counts. The chain recombines TRBV12-3 or TRBV12-4 with TRBJ2-1; D unresolved. V was trimmed by 6 bases and J by 7 bases, leaving 13 bases between them. CDR3 length equals 13 residues. Here the CDR3 DNA reads TGTGCCAGCAGATGGAGCAGTGTAAATGAGCAGTTCTTC. Translating gives CASRWSSVNEQFF.

This clonotype was detected many times. The V gene is TRBV12-3 or TRBV12-4, the J gene TRBJ1-2; no clear D gene. Trimming took 3 bases from V and 3 from J, leaving 11 bases between them. This CDR3 spans 14 amino acids. The CDR3 DNA reads as TGTGCCAGCAGTTTCGCCGGACGGTACTATGGCTACACCTTC. Protein: CASSFAGRYYGYTF.

The table lists this clonotype with many counts. This sequence joins TRBV28 and TRBJ2-7, with a weak D call TRBD2 (6 bases). The germline CDR1 and CDR2 sequences are MDHEN and SYDVKM. This CDR3 has 16 amino acids. V was trimmed by 7 bases and J by 2 bases, leaving 21 bases between them. The CDR3 protein is CASISETRRGPYEQYF. The CDR3 DNA is TGTGCCAGCATCTCCGAGACTAGAAGGGGTCCCTACGAGCAGTACTTC.

This rearrangement joins TRBV4-1 to TRBJ2-7, with D possibly TRBD2 on 6 matching bases. V lost 4 bases and J lost 0, with 10 bases in between. CDR1 MGHRA and CDR2 YSYEKL come from the germline V gene. The CDR3 sequence is 14 residues long. Here the CDR3 DNA reads TGCGCCAGCAGCCCCCGAGCGGGCTCCTACGAGCAGTACTTC. Encoded protein: CASSPRAGSYEQYF.